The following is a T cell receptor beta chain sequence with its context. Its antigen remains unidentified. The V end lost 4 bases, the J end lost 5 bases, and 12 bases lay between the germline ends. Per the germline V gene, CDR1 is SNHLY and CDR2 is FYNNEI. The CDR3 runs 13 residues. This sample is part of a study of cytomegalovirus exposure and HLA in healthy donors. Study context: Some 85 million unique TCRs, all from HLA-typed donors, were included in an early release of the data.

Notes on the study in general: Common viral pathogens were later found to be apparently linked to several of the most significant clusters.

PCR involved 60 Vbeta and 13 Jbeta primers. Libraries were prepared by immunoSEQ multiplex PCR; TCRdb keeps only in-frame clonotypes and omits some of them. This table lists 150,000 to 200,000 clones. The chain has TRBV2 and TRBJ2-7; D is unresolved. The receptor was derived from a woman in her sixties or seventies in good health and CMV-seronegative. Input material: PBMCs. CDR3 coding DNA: TGTGCCAGCAGTGTGATAGATCCTAACGAGCAGTACTTC. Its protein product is CASSVIDPNEQYF. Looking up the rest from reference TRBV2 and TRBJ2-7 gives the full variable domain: EPEVTQTPSHQVTQMGQEVILRCVPISNHLYFYWYRQILGQKVEFLVSFYNNEISEKSEIFDDQFSVERPDGSNFTLKIRSTKLEDSAMYFCASSVIDPNEQYFGPGTRLTVT.